This is a list of T cell receptor beta chains from one sample in a study of blood T cell repertoires in COVID-19. Profiling relied on immunoSEQ multiplex PCR, and the TCRdb table lists in-frame clones only, not all of them. Altogether around 60,000 clones are present, roughly 83% being singletons, with the ten largest covering about 16%. Sequencing input: peripheral blood. The receptors were sampled from a man between 60 and 70 years old with COVID-19, enrolled during active disease. Each CDR3 is given with its conserved first and last residue. D genes are given only for firm matches.

j_call v_call d_call cdr3_aa
TRBJ2-1 TRBV9 NA CASSGGNGYNEQFF
TRBJ2-7 TRBV28 TRBD1 CASSSGQGYEQYF
TRBJ2-7 TRBV28 TRBD1 CASSFARQGVGEQYF
TRBJ1-2 TRBV19 TRBD1 CASSRDRGYTDTF
TRBJ1-2 TRBV7-9 TRBD1 CASSFGTGFVGYTF
TRBJ1-1 TRBV5-1 NA CASSSPGYGTRVNTEAFF
TRBJ2-7 TRBV10-3 TRBD1 CAIRRQGAYEQYF
TRBJ1-2 TRBV7-9 TRBD1 CASSPTGIYGYTF
TRBJ1-1 TRBV19 NA CASSSGEYTEAFF
TRBJ2-3 TRBV9 NA CASSVYRSTDTQYF
TRBJ1-1 TRBV29-1 NA CSVFPFNQGYTEAFF
TRBJ1-1 TRBV30 NA CAWRPTANTEAFF
TRBJ1-2 TRBV5-4 NA CASSLAGVRSYGYTF